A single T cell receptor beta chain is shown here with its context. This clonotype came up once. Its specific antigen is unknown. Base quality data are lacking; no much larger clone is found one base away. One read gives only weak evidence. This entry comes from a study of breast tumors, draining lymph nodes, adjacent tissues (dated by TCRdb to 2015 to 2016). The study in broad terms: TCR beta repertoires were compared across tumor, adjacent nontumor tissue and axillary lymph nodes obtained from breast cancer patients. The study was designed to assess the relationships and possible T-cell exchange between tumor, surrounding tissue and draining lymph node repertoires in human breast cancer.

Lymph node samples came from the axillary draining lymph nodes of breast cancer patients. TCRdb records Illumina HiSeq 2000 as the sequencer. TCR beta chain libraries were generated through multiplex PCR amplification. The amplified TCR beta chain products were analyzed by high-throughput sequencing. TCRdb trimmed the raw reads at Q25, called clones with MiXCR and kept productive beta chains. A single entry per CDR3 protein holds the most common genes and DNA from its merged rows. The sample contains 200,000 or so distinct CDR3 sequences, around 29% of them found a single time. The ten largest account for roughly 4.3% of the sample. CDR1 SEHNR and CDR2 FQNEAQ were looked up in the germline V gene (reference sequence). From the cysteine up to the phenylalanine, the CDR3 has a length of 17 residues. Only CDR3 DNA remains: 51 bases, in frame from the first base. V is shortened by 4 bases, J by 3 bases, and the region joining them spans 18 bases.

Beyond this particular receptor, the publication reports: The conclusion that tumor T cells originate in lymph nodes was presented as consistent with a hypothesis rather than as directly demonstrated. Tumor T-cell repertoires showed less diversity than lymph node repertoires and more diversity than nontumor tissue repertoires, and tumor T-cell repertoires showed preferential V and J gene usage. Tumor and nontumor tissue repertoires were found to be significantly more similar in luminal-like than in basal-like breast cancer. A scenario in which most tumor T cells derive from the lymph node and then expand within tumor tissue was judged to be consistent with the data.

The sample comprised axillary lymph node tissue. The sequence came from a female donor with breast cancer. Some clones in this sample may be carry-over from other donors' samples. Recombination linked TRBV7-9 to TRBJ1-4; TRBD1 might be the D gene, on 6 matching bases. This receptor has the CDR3 CASSSSGTTTSNEKLFF. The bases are TGTGCCAGCAGCTCCTCCGGGACAACAACTTCTAATGAAAAACTGTTTTTT.